Following are 11 T cell receptor beta chains from one sample sequenced in a study of CD8 T cells in ankylosing spondylitis (dated by TCRdb to about 2017). No antigen has been identified for these receptors. Overall results and qualifications from the work: A TCR beta motif of fewer than 10 highly homologous amino acid variants appeared characteristic of blood from ankylosing spondylitis patients.

The method behind the library was 5' RACE. For sequencing, an Illumina HiSeq 2500 was employed. TCRdb trimmed the raw reads at Q25, called clones with MiXCR and kept productive beta chains. Merged by CDR3 protein, the rows form single entries marked with the most common genes and DNA. This sample comprises about 220,000 distinct CDR3 sequences, 7% to 8% of them detected only once. The top ten clones comprise 12% to 15% of the sample. Sequencing was carried out using blood, either unsorted or a sorted T cell fraction (not recorded which). Source of these receptors: a male donor with ankylosing spondylitis.

The J gene is TRBJ2-5, the V gene TRBV20-1, with 11 bases that match TRBD1. Germline V gives CDR1 DFQATT, CDR2 SNEGSKA (reference sequence). The CDR3 has 17 residues. V lost 0 bases and J lost 5; bases outside the gene matches: 11. The CDR3: CSARDIRGQGAGETQYF. The DNA of the CDR3 is TGCAGTGCTAGAGATATCCGAGGACAGGGGGCCGGGGAGACCCAGTACTTC.

This clonotype was picked up many times. This chain joins TRBV4-3 and TRBJ1-1; no reliable D call. The CDR3 extends over 16 amino acids. Germline V gene lookup returns CDR1 LGHNA and CDR2 YSLEER. Between the trimmed V and J ends, which lost 0 bases and 1 base, there was a span of 12 bases. CDR3 coding DNA: TGCGCCAGCAGCCAAGAACCAACTCTCGAGAACACTGAAGCTTTCTTT. Translating it yields CASSQEPTLENTEAFF.

The chain employs TRBV19 and TRBJ1-6, with D hard to call. This CDR3 comprises 14 residues. From germline, CDR1 is LNHDA and CDR2 SQIVND (reference sequence). With 6 bases removed from V and 3 bases from J, the gap between germline ends came to 9 bases. As DNA, the CDR3 is TGTGCCAGTAGATCTACGTACTATAATTCACCCCTCCACTTT. Translation gives CASRSTYYNSPLHF.

The V call is TRBV30, the J call TRBJ1-1; the match to TRBD1 covers 7 bases. Germline values: CDR1 GTSNPN, CDR2 SVGIG (reference sequence). CDR3 length: 15 residues. The ends lost 1 base at V and 0 bases at J; junction bases unmatched: 5. The CDR3 spells CAWSAGTAMNTEAFF. In nucleotides, the CDR3 is TGTGCCTGGAGTGCCGGGACAGCCATGAACACTGAAGCTTTCTTT.

The CDR3 sequence is CSVLTGVSYEQYF. The CDR3 nucleotides are TGCAGCGTCCTGACAGGGGTATCCTACGAGCAGTACTTC. The V call is TRBV29-1, the J call TRBJ2-7; TRBD1 matches at 8 bases. Germline assignment: CDR1 SQVTM and CDR2 ANQGSEA. With V trimmed by 6 bases and J by 1 base, 5 bases remained unmatched. This CDR3 spans 13 amino acids.

This clonotype was counted at least ten times. The chain carries TRBV2 and TRBJ2-1, with 9 bases lining up with TRBD2. The germline V gene has CDR1 SNHLY and CDR2 FYNNEI. The CDR3 contains 16 residues. The V and J ends lost 3 bases and 3 bases, in that order; junction bases with no gene match: 6. The CDR3 region is CASSDGIAGVYNEQFF. CDR3 DNA sequence: TGTGCCAGCAGTGATGGGATAGCGGGGGTCTACAATGAGCAGTTCTTC. Combining the CDR3 with reference TRBV2 and TRBJ2-1 gives the whole variable domain EPEVTQTPSHQVTQMGQEVILRCVPISNHLYFYWYRQILGQKVEFLVSFYNNEISEKSEIFDDQFSVERPDGSNFTLKIRSTKLEDSAMYFCASSDGIAGVYNEQFFGPGTRLTVL.

This clonotype was picked up many times. The chain couples TRBV3-1 to TRBJ2-7; possible D gene TRBD1, 5 bases. This CDR3 is built from 13 residues. CDR1 and CDR2 from the germline V gene are LGHDT and YNNKEL (reference sequence). V lost 0 bases and J lost 4, with 7 bases in between. DNA for the CDR3: TGTGCCAGCAGCCAAGACAGGGTTTACGAGCAGTACTTC. This encodes CASSQDRVYEQYF.

This clonotype was seen a few times. The genes are TRBV6-5 and TRBJ1-1; D may be TRBD1 (5 bases). V was cut by 1 base and J by 2 bases, with 5 bases left in between. Per germline, CDR1 MNHEY and CDR2 SVGAGI. The CDR3 covers 13 residues. This chain's CDR3 is CASSYWDNTEAFF. The CDR3 region has the DNA TGTGCCAGCAGTTACTGGGACAACACTGAAGCTTTCTTT.

The chain links TRBV27 to TRBJ1-1, with 10 bases fitting TRBD1. Germline trimming cut 7 bases from V and 8 bases from J; bases unmatched to any gene: 7. The CDR3 totals 13 residues. Germline V gives CDR1 MNHEY, CDR2 SMNVEV (reference sequence). The CDR3 DNA reads TGTGCCAGCATGTCTGGGACAGGGGTCGAAGCTTTCTTT. Amino acid sequence: CASMSGTGVEAFF.

This clonotype was counted between two and nine times. The genes are TRBV11-2 and TRBJ1-1; D gene unclear. The CDR3 has 14 residues. V lost 5 bases and J lost 1, with 11 bases in between. Germline V gives CDR1 SGHAT, CDR2 FQNNGV. The CDR3 DNA follows: TGTGCCAGCAGCGTTTCCGGGCCGAACACTGAAGCTTTCTTT. Amino acid sequence: CASSVSGPNTEAFF.

This clonotype was seen many times. This chain joins TRBV10-3 and TRBJ2-3, with 7 nucleotides matching TRBD2. Germline trimming cut 6 bases from V and 0 bases from J; bases unmatched to any gene: 6. CDR3 length: 15 residues. Germline values: CDR1 ENHRY, CDR2 SYGVKD. CDR3 loop: CAISALSGSTDTQYF. DNA of the CDR3: TGTGCCATCAGCGCCCTTAGCGGGAGCACAGATACGCAGTATTTT.